The 18 T cell receptor beta chains reported below all come from one sample, sequenced in a study of cytomegalovirus exposure and HLA in healthy donors. The PCR contained 60 Vbeta and 13 Jbeta primers. Repertoires were generated with immunoSEQ multiplex PCR, while TCRdb's copy carries only in-frame clones and drops some. The sample shows approximately 180,000 clones, around 78% of them seen only once. Sequencing input: PBMCs. These receptors came from a woman in her fifties or sixties in good health and CMV-seropositive.

The genes are TRBV6-1 and TRBJ1-6; D perhaps matches TRBD1 (5 bases). V was pared by 11 bases and J by 9 bases, with 17 bases between. There are 13 residues in the CDR3. CDR1 is MNHNS, CDR2 SASEGT, per germline. The chain's CDR3 is CAGGVSAVSPLHF. CDR3 nucleotides: TGTGCCGGGGGGGTATCGGCGGTTTCACCCCTCCACTTT.

The rearrangement joins TRBV5-4 to TRBJ1-4, with 12 bases lining up with TRBD1. CDR1 and CDR2 from the germline V gene are SGHNT and YYREEE (reference sequence). V trimming: 3 bases; J trimming: 0 bases; junction bases outside the gene matches: 6. This CDR3 spans 18 amino acids. The CDR3: CASSSKGTGGATNEKLFF. In DNA, the CDR3 is TGTGCCAGCAGCTCCAAAGGGACAGGGGGCGCAACTAATGAAAAACTGTTTTTT.

J is TRBJ2-1 and V is TRBV5-4, with TRBD2 matching 10 bases. The CDR3 has 15 residues. V was clipped by 5 bases and J by 4 bases; unmatched bases: 6. Germline CDR1 reads SGHNT; CDR2 reads YYREEE (reference sequence). CDR3 region: CASRGSGGLYNEQFF. CDR3 sequence (DNA): TGTGCCAGCAGGGGTAGCGGGGGGCTTTACAATGAGCAGTTCTTC.

The rearrangement uses TRBV10-3 and TRBJ2-4; D remains ambiguous. Trimming pared 4 bases from V and 7 bases from J, leaving 11 bases between. Germline values: CDR1 ENHRY, CDR2 SYGVKD. The CDR3 consists of 13 residues. The CDR3, as DNA: TGTGCCATCAGTGGCACCATAGAGAACATTCAGTACTTC. Encoded protein: CAISGTIENIQYF.

This clone was seen only a few times. V and J are TRBV5-1 and TRBJ2-7; the D gene is possibly TRBD1 (6 bases). Per germline, CDR1 SGHRS and CDR2 YFSETQ. The ends were cut back, 5 bases at V and 2 bases at J, with 14 bases in the middle. The CDR3 length is 14 residues. This chain's CDR3 is CASRSPGATYEQYF. CDR3 coding DNA: TGCGCCAGCAGATCCCCAGGGGCAACCTACGAGCAGTACTTC.

With regard to this clone: Different DNA sequences within this sample yield the same CDR3. The chain has TRBV2 and TRBJ1-5, with 9 bases matching TRBD1. The V and J ends lost 4 bases and 2 bases, in that order; junction bases with no gene match: 0. Germline CDR1 is SNHLY and CDR2 is FYNNEI. The CDR3 spans 14 residues. CDR3: CASSGTGGNQPQHF. In DNA form, the CDR3 reads TGTGCCAGCAGTGGGACAGGGGGCAATCAGCCCCAGCATTTT.

The chain links TRBV4-1 to TRBJ2-5; TRBD1 agrees at 11 bases. The end of the DNA aligns better with TRBJ2-7, so the J call may be wrong. Germline V gene lookup returns CDR1 MGHRA and CDR2 YSYEKL. This CDR3 region has 16 residues. CDR3 loop: CASSQAPGQGVYEQYF. Written as DNA, the CDR3 is TGCGCCAGCAGCCAGGCCCCGGGACAGGGGGTTTACGAGCAGTACTTC.

The J gene is TRBJ2-1, the V gene TRBV7-9; TRBD2 is a possible D gene (5 bases). The CDR3 extends over 13 amino acids. The V and J ends lost 11 bases and 0 bases respectively, with 11 bases between them. Germline CDR1 and CDR2: SEHNR and FQNEAQ (reference sequence). The CDR3 loop reads CAEEAVSYNEQFF. CDR3 nucleotides: TGTGCCGAGGAGGCGGTCTCCTACAATGAGCAGTTCTTC.

V usage is TRBV7-9 and J usage is TRBJ2-5; D gene uncertain. V lost 5 bases and J 7 bases, leaving 17 bases between the germline ends. The CDR3 totals 14 residues. Germline V gene lookup returns CDR1 SEHNR and CDR2 FQNEAQ (reference sequence). CDR3 sequence (DNA): TGTGCCAGCAGCGCAGAGCAGAGACGAGGGACCCAGTACTTC. Translation gives CASSAEQRRGTQYF.

Here the CDR3 reads CASSSTEDREQFF. As DNA, the CDR3 is TGTGCCAGCAGCTCTACCGAGGACAGGGAGCAGTTCTTC. V gene TRBV11-2 combines with J gene TRBJ2-1; 7 bases match TRBD1. The CDR3 is made up of 13 amino acids. Unmatched junction bases numbered 7, after V lost 4 bases and J lost 10 bases. The V gene's germline CDR1 is SGHAT and CDR2 FQNNGV. The whole variable domain, filled in from reference TRBV11-2 and TRBJ2-1, reads EAGVAQSPRYKIIEKRQSVAFWCNPISGHATLYWYQQILGQGPKLLIQFQNNGVVDDSQLPKDRFSAERLKGVDSTLKIQPAKLEDSAVYLCASSSTEDREQFFGPGTRLTVL.

The V and J genes are TRBV2 and TRBJ1-5, with 7 bases aligning to TRBD1. Trimming cost V 5 bases and J 2 bases; bases outside gene matches: 6. The CDR3 runs 15 residues. Germline V gene sequence: CDR1 SNHLY, CDR2 FYNNEI. The CDR3 DNA reads TGTGCCAGCAGTCCATACAGGGGACGCAATCAGCCCCAGCATTTT. It encodes CASSPYRGRNQPQHF.

This clone was detected once. The CDR3 sequence: CASSDRQYTGELFF. The CDR3 DNA is TGTGCCAGCAGCGACAGACAGTACACCGGGGAGCTGTTTTTT. V gene TRBV14 combines with J gene TRBJ2-2; the D gene is possibly TRBD1 (5 bases). The CDR3 consists of 14 residues. Looked up from germline, CDR1 is SGHDN and CDR2 is FVKESK. Trimming removed 5 bases from V and 3 bases from J, with 10 bases in between.

This rearrangement joins TRBV10-2 to TRBJ1-2; 7 nucleotides line up with TRBD1. CDR3 length: 12 amino acids. V gave up 3 bases and J gave up 7 bases; unmatched junction bases: 2. Germline values: CDR1 WSHSY, CDR2 SAAADI. This chain's CDR3 is CASSDRGFGYTF. The CDR3, as DNA: TGCGCCAGCAGTGACAGGGGGTTTGGCTACACCTTC.

The rearrangement joins TRBV2 to TRBJ2-4, with D perhaps matching TRBD1 (6 bases). CDR1 and CDR2 (germline): SNHLY, FYNNEI. V was shortened by 6 bases and J by 3 bases, with 18 bases between the two germline ends. The CDR3 length is 16 residues. For the CDR3, the DNA is TGTGCCAGCAGGGACCCGGACAGAGACAGCAAAAACATTCAGTACTTC. Protein: CASRDPDRDSKNIQYF.

The rearrangement joins TRBV5-1 to TRBJ2-2; 8 bases align to TRBD1. Germline CDR1 reads SGHRS; CDR2 reads YFSETQ. V was clipped by 0 bases and J by 4 bases; unmatched bases: 5. The CDR3 runs to 16 residues. The CDR3, as DNA: TGCGCCAGCAGCTTGGTTGGACAGGGAATCACCGGGGAGCTGTTTTTT. This sequence encodes CASSLVGQGITGELFF.

The chain uses TRBV6-1 and TRBJ1-5; TRBD1 matches 8 bases. The junction had 4 bases not matched to a gene; V was cut back by 5 bases and J by 1 base. CDR1 and CDR2 from the germline V gene are MNHNS and SASEGT. This CDR3 is 15 amino acids long. Here the CDR3 reads CASSRTGKSNQPQHF. CDR3 nucleotide sequence: TGTGCCAGCAGTCGGACAGGGAAAAGCAATCAGCCCCAGCATTTT.

In nucleotides, the CDR3 is TGTGCCAGCAGCCGATTAGGGGGCCGAAGCAATGAGCAGTTCTTC. Its protein product is CASSRLGGRSNEQFF. This chain uses TRBV6-5 with TRBJ2-1; TRBD1 matches at 7 bases. V was clipped by 6 bases and J by 6 bases; unmatched bases: 11. The CDR3 spans 15 residues. Germline CDR1 reads MNHEY; CDR2 reads SVGAGI.

The chain combines TRBV5-8 with TRBJ1-3; D remains unclear. Germline V gives CDR1 SGHTS, CDR2 YDEGEE. V gave up 3 bases and J gave up 4 bases, with 8 bases separating them. This CDR3 is built from 13 residues. The CDR3 here is CASSSQNGNTIYF. Here the CDR3 DNA reads TGTGCCAGCAGCTCGCAGAACGGAAACACCATATATTTT.